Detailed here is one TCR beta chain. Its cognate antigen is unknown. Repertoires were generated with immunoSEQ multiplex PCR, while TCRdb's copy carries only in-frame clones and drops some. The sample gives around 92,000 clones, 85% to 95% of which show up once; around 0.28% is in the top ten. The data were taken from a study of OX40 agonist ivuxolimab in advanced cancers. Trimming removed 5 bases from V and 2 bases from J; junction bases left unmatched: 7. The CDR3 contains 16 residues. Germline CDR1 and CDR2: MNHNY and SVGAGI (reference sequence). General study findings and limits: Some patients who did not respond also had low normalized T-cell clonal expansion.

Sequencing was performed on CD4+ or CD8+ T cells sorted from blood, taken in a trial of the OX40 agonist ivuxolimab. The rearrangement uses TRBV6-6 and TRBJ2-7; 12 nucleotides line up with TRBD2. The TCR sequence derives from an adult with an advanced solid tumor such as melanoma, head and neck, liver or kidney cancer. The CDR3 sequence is CASSRTSGALTYEQYF. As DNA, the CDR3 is TGTGCCAGCAGTAGGACTAGCGGGGCCCTCACCTACGAGCAGTACTTC.